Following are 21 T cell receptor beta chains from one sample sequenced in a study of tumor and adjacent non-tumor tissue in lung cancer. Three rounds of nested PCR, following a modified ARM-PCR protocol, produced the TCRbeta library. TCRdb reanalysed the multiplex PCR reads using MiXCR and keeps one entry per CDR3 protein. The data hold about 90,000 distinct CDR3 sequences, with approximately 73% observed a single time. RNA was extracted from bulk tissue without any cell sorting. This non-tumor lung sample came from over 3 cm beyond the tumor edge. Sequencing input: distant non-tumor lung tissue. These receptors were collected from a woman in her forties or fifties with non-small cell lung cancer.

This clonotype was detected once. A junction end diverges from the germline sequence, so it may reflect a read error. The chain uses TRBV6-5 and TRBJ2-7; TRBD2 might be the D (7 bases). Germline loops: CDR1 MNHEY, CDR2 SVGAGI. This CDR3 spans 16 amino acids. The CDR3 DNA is TGCGCCAGCAGTTACTCGGGTACGGGGGGCTGCTACGAGCAGTACTTC. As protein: CASSYSGTGGCYEQYF.

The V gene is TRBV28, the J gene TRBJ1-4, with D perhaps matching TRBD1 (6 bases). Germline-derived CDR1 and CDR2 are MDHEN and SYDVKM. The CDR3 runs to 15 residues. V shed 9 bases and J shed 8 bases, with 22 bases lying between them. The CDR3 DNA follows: TGTGCCAGTACTTTAACAGGGCCGAGTGACGAAAAACTGTTTTTT. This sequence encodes CASTLTGPSDEKLFF. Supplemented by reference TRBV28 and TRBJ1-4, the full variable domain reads DVKVTQSSRYLVKRTGEKVFLECVQDMDHENMFWYRQDPGLGLRLIYFSYDVKMKEKGDIPEGYSVSREKKERFSLILESASTNQTSMYLCASTLTGPSDEKLFFGSGTQLSVL.

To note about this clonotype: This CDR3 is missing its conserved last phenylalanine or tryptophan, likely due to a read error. DNA of the CDR3: TGTAGCGTTGAAGGGTTCGGCGGGGTAACCTCCTACAGTGAGCAGTTCTTA. The encoded protein is CSVEGFGGVTSYSEQFL. The chain is built from TRBV29-1 and TRBJ2-1, with a tentative D call TRBD2 (6 bases). The germline CDR1 and CDR2 sequences are SQVTM and ANQGSEA. The CDR3 spans 17 residues.

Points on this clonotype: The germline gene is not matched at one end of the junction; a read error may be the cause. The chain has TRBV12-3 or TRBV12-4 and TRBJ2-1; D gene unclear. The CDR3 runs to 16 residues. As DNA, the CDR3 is TGTGCCAGCGGCTCTGGAGATGCCTCCTCCTACAATGAGGAGTTCTTC. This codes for CASGSGDASSYNEEFF.

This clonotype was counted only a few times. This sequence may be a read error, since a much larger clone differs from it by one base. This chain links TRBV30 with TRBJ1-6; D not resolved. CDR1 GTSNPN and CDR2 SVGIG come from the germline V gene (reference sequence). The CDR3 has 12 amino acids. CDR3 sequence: CAWSMLHSPPHF. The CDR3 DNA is TGTGCCTGGAGTATGCTTCATTCACCCCCCCACTTT.

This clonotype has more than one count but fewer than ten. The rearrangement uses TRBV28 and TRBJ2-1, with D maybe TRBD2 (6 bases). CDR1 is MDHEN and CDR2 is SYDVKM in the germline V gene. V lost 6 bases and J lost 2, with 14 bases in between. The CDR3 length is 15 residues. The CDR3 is CASRGGAAAYNEQFF. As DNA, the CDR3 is TGTGCCAGCAGGGGCGGGGCTGCCGCCTACAATGAGCAGTTCTTC. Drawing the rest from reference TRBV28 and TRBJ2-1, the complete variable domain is DVKVTQSSRYLVKRTGEKVFLECVQDMDHENMFWYRQDPGLGLRLIYFSYDVKMKEKGDIPEGYSVSREKKERFSLILESASTNQTSMYLCASRGGAAAYNEQFFGPGTRLTVL.

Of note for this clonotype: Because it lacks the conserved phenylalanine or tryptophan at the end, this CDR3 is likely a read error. The CDR3, as DNA: TGTGCCAGAAGTTTGACAGGGTCGGACACCGGGGAGCTGTTTTCT. Translating gives CARSLTGSDTGELFS. The chain joins TRBV12-3 or TRBV12-4 to TRBJ2-2; the match to TRBD1 covers 7 bases. The CDR3 runs 15 residues.

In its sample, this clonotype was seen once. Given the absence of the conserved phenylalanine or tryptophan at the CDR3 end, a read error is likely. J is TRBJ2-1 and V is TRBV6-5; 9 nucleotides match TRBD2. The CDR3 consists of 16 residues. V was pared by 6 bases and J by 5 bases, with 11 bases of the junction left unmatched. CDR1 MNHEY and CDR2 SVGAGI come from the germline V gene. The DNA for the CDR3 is TGTGCCAGCAGCTCCGAAGCGGGAGGACCGCACAATGAGCAGTTCGTC. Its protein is CASSSEAGGPHNEQFV.

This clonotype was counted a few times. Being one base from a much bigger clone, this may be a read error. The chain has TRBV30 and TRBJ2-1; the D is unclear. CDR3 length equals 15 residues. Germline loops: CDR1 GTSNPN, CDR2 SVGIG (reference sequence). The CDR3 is CDWSVPGIPGNEQFF. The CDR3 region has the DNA TGTGACTGGAGTGTACCGGGCATCCCCGGCAATGAGCAGTTCTTC.

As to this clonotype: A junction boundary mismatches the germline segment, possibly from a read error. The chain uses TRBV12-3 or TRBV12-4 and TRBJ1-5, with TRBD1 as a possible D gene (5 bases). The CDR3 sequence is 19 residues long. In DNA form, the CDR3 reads TGTGCAAGCAGTCCCTCCAACGGTTTAGCGGGGCGTAGCAATCAGCCCCAGCATTTT. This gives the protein CASSPSNGLAGRSNQPQHF.

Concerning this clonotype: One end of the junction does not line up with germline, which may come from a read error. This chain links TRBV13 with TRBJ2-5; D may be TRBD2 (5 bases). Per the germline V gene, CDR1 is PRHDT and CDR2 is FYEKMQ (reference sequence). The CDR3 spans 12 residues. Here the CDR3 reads CASSRGWEIQYF. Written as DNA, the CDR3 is TGTGCCAGCAGTCGCGGGTGGGAGATCCAGTACTTC.

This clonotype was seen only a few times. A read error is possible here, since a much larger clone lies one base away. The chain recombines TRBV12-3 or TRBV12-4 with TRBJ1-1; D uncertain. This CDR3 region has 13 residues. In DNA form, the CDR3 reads TGTGCCAGCCTACTTAGGAGAGCCACTGAAGCTCTCTTT. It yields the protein CASLLRRATEALF.

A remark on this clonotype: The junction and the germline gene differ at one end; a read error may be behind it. CDR3: CACSQVTGGQETLYF. In DNA, the CDR3 is TGTGCCTGCAGCCAAGTTACGGGAGGACAAGAGACCCTGTACTTC. This chain uses TRBV4-2 with TRBJ2-5; 7 bases line up with TRBD2. Germline values: CDR1 LGHNA, CDR2 YNFKEQ. The CDR3 length is 15 residues.

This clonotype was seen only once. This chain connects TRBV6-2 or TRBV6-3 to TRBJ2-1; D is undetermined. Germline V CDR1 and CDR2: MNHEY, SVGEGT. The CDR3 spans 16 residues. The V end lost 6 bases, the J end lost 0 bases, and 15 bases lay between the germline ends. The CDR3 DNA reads TGTGCCAGCAGCCTGACTGCCAGGAGCTCCTACAATGAGCAGTTCTTC. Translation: CASSLTARSSYNEQFF.

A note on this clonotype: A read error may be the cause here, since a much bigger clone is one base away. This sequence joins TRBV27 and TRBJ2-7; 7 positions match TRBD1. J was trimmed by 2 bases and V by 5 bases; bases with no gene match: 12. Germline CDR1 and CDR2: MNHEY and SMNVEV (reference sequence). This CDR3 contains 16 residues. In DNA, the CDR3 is TGTGCCAGCAGTCTCGGACAGGAAACCTTACCCTACGAGCAGTACTTC. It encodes CASSLGQETLPYEQYF.

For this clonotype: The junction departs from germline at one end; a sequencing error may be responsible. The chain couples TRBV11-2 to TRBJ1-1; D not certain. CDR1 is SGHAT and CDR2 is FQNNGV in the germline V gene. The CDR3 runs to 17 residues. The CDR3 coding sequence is TGTGCCAACAGCTTAGGCGGGCCCAAAGGTATGAATACTGAAGTTTTCTTT. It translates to CANSLGGPKGMNTEVFF.

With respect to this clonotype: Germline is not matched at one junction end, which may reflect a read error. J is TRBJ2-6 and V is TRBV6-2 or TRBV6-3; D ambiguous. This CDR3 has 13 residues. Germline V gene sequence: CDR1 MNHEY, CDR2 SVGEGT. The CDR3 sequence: CVSSKSAANVLTF. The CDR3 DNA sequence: TGTGTCAGCAGTAAGTCCGCGGCCAACGTCCTGACTTTC.

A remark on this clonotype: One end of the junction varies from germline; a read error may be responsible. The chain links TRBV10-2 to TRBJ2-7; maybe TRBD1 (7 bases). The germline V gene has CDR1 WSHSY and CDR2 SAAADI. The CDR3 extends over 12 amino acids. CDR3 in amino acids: CASSQGGNEHYF. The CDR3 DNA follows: TGCGCCAGCAGTCAGGGGGGTAACGAGCACTACTTC.

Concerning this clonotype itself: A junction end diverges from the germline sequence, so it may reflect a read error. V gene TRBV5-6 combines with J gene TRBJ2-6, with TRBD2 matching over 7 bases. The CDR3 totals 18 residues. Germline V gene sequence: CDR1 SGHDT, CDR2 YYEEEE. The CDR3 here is CASRLLSAGVAGANVLTF. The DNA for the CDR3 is TGTGCCAGCCGCTTGTTGTCGGCGGGAGTGGCTGGGGCCAACGTCCTGACTTTC.

For the CDR3, the DNA is TGTGCCACCAGTGACTGTACAGGGCTTGAGCAGTACTTC. Translation: CATSDCTGLEQYF. The rearrangement links TRBV24-1 to TRBJ2-7; weak D call: TRBD1 (6 bases). The CDR3 extends over 13 amino acids. Germline V lookup: CDR1 KGHDR, CDR2 SFDVKD. Trimming shortened V by 4 bases and J by 7 bases, and 13 bases separated the two germline ends.

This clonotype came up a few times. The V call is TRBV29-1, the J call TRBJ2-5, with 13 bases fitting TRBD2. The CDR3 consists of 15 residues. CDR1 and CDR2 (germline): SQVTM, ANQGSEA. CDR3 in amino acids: CILRLAGGLQETQYF. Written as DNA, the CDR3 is TGCATCCTCCGACTAGCGGGGGGTTTACAAGAGACCCAGTACTTC.